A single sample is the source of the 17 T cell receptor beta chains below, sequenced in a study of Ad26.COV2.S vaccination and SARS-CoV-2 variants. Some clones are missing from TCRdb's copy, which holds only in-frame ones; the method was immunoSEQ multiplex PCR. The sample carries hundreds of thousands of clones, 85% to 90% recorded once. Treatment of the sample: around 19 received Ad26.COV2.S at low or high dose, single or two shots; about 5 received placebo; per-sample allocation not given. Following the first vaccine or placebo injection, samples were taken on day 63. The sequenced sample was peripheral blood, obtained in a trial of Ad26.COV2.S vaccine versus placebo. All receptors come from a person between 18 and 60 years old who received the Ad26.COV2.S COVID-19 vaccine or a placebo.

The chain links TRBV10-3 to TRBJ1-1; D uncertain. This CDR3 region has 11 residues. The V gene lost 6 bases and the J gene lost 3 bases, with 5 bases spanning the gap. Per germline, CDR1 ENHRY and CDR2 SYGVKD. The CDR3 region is CAIRSDTEAFF. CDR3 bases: TGTGCCATCAGGTCGGACACTGAAGCTTTCTTT.

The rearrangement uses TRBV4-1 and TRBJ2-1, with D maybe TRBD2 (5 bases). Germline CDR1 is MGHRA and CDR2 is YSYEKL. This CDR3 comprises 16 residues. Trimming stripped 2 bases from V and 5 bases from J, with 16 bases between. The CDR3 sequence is CASSQQESFGDNEQFF. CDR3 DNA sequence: TGCGCCAGCAGCCAACAGGAGAGCTTCGGGGACAATGAGCAGTTCTTC.

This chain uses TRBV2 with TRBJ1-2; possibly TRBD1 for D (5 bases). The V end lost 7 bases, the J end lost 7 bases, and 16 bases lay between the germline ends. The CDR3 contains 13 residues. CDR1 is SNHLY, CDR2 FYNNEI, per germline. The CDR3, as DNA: TGTGCCAGCACCGATCCTTACAGGCTTGGCTACACCTTC. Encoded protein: CASTDPYRLGYTF.

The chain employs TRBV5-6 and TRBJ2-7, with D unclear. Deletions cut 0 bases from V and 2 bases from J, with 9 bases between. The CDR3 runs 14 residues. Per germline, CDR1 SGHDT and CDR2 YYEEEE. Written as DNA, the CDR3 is TGTGCCAGCAGCTTGGCCGTGGTCCCCTACGAGCAGTACTTC. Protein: CASSLAVVPYEQYF.

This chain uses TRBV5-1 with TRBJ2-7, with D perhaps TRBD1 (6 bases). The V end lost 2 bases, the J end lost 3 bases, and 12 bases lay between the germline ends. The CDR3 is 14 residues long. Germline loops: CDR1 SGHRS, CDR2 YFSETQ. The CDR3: CASSFAGADYEQYF. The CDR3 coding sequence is TGCGCCAGCAGCTTTGCAGGGGCAGACTACGAGCAGTACTTC.

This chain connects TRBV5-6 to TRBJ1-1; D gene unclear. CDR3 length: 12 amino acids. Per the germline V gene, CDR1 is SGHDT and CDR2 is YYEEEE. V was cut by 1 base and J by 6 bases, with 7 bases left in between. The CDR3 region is CASSLSISEAFF. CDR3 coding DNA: TGTGCCAGCAGCTTGAGTATCTCTGAAGCTTTCTTT.

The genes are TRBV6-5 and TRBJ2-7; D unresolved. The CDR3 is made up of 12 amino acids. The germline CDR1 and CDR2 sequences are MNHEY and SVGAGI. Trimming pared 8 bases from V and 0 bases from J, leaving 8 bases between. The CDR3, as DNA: TGTGCCAGCTATGGGAACTCCTACGAGCAGTACTTC. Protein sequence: CASYGNSYEQYF.

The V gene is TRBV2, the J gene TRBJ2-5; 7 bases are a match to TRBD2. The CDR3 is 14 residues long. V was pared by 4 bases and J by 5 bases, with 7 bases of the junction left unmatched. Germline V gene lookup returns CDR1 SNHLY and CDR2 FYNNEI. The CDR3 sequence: CASSGGRGVETQYF. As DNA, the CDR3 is TGTGCCAGCAGTGGCGGGAGAGGGGTGGAGACCCAGTACTTC.

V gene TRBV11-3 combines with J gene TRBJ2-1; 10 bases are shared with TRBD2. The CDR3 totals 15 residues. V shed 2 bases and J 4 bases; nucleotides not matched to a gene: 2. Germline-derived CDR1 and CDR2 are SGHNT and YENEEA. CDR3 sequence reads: CASSLSSGSYNEQFF. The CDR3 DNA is TGTGCCAGCAGCTTATCTAGCGGGAGTTACAATGAGCAGTTCTTC.

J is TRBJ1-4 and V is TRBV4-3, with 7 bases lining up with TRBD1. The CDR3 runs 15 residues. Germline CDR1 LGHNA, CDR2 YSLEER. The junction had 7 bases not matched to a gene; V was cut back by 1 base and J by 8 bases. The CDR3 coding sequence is TGCGCCAGCAGCCAAGGGGTCAGGGGGGTGGAAAAACTGTTTTTT. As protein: CASSQGVRGVEKLFF.

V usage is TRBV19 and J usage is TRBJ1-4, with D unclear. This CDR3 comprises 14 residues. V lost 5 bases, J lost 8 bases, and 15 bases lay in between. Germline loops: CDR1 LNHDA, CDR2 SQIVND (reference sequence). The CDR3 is CASSGWPAGEKLFF. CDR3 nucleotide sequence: TGTGCCAGTAGTGGCTGGCCAGCTGGGGAAAAACTGTTTTTT. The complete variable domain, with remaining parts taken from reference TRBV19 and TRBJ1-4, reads DGGITQSPKYLFRKEGQNVTLSCEQNLNHDAMYWYRQDPGQGLRLIYYSQIVNDFQKGDIAEGYSVSREKKESFPLTVTSAQKNPTAFYLCASSGWPAGEKLFFGSGTQLSVL.

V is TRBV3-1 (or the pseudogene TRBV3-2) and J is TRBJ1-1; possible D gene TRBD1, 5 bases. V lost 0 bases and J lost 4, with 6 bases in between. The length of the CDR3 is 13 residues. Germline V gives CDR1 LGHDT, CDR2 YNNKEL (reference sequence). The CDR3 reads CASSQEGVTEAFF. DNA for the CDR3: TGTGCCAGCAGCCAAGAAGGGGTCACTGAAGCTTTCTTT.

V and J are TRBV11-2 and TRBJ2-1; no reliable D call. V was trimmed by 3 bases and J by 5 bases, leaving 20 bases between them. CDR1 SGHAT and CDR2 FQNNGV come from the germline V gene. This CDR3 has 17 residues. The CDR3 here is CASSLVIAPWKDNEQFF. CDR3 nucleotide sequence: TGTGCCAGCAGCTTGGTAATAGCCCCCTGGAAGGACAATGAGCAGTTCTTC.

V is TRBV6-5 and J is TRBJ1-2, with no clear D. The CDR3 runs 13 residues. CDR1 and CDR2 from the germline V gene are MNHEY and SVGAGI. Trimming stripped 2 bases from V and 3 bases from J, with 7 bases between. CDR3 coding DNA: TGTGCCAGCAGTTACGACAAGTACTATGGCTACACCTTC. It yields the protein CASSYDKYYGYTF.

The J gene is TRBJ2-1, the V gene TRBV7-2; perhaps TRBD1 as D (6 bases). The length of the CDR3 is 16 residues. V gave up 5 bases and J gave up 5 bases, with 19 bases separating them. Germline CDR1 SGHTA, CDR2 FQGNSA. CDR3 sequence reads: CASSPQAAGDHNEQFF. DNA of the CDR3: TGTGCCAGCAGCCCTCAAGCGGCAGGGGACCACAATGAGCAGTTCTTC.

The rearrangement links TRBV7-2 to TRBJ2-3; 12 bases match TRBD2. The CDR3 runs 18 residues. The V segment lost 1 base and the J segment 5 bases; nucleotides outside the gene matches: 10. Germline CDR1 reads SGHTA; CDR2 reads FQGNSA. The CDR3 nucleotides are TGTGCCAGCAGCTTAGGACTAGCGGGGGCCTACCTCTTAGATACGCAGTATTTT. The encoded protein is CASSLGLAGAYLLDTQYF.

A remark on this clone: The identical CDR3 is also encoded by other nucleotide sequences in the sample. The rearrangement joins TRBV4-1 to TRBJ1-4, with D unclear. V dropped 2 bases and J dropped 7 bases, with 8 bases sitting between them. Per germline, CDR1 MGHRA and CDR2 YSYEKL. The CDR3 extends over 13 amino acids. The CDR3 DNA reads TGCGCCAGCAGCCAATGGCGCGGTGAAAAACTGTTTTTT. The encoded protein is CASSQWRGEKLFF.